The rows below give T cell receptor beta chains drawn from one sample of a study of blood T cell repertoires in COVID-19. Here immunoSEQ multiplex PCR was the method, and the copy in TCRdb shows in-frame clones only, minus some. This sample has approximately 260,000 clones, with 87% found just once. Sequenced input: PBMCs or T cells enriched from blood (not recorded which). The receptors shown here come from a young woman with acute COVID-19. The CDR3 runs from the conserved cysteine through the conserved F or W. D genes are given only for firm matches. The size field is filled for only some rows; it gives once, few, many or a size class.

d_gene	abundance	j_gene	v_gene	CDR3aa	CDR3nt
.	.	TRBJ2-2	TRBV7-8	CASNLVRRDTGELFF	TGTGCCAGCAACTTAGTCCGGAGGGACACCGGGGAGCTGTTTTTT
.	.	TRBJ1-3	TRBV10-3	CAISEVPGHISGNTIYF	TGTGCCATCAGTGAGGTGCCGGGACACATCTCTGGAAACACCATATATTTT
TRBD1	.	TRBJ1-5	TRBV5-6	CASSRQGSQPQHF	TGTGCCAGCAGCAGACAGGGTAGTCAGCCCCAGCATTTT
TRBD1	.	TRBJ1-1	TRBV30	CAFFSRGRGTEAFF	TGTGCCTTCTTTTCTAGGGGGCGCGGCACTGAAGCTTTCTTT
TRBD2	.	TRBJ2-2	TRBV9	CASSLKRTSGNTGELFF	TGTGCCAGCAGCCTAAAACGGACTAGCGGGAACACCGGGGAGCTGTTTTTT
TRBD1	.	TRBJ1-2	TRBV29-1	CSGAPGGGNYGYTF	TGCAGCGGGGCCCCAGGGGGCGGAAACTATGGCTACACCTTC
TRBD1	.	TRBJ1-1	TRBV28	CASRRGQGQPLAFF	TGTGCCAGCAGACGTGGACAGGGTCAGCCTTTAGCTTTCTTT
TRBD1	.	TRBJ2-1	TRBV15	CATSRPRQGNNEQFF	TGTGCCACCAGCAGGCCGCGACAGGGAAACAATGAGCAGTTCTTC
TRBD1	.	TRBJ1-1	TRBV6-5	CASRTGESASRAFF	TGTGCCAGCAGGACAGGGGAATCTGCAAGTAGGGCTTTCTTT
.	once	TRBJ1-1	TRBV19	CASSIDGQGTTEAFF	TGTGCCAGTAGTATAGACGGTCAGGGAACCACTGAAGCTTTCTTT
.	once	TRBJ1-1	TRBV5-1	CASSLGGGNTEAFF	TGCGCCAGCAGCTTGGGAGGGGGGAACACTGAAGCTTTCTTT
TRBD2	.	TRBJ2-3	TRBV7-8	CASSLAGLALRDTQYF	TGTGCCAGCAGCTTAGCGGGACTAGCCCTAAGGGATACGCAGTATTTT
.	.	TRBJ2-7	TRBV11-2	CASSGQGGGYEQYF	TGTGCCAGCAGCGGGCAGGGGGGCGGGTACGAGCAGTACTTC
.	few	TRBJ1-2	TRBV27	CASSSPGLQDGYTF	TGTGCCAGCAGTTCCCCAGGTTTGCAGGATGGCTACACCTTC
TRBD2	.	TRBJ2-1	TRBV6-2/TRBV6-3	CASSIHRTSGSGDQFF	TGTGCCAGCAGTATTCATAGGACTAGCGGGAGCGGAGATCAGTTCTTC
.	.	TRBJ2-1	TRBV20-1	CSASVFGGYNEQFF	TGCAGTGCTAGTGTGTTCGGGGGATACAATGAGCAGTTCTTC
TRBD1	.	TRBJ2-5	TRBV5-1	CASSRNRGIETQYF	TGCGCCAGCAGCCGCAACAGGGGGATAGAGACCCAGTACTTC
.	.	TRBJ1-1	TRBV20-1	CSASPVNTEAFF	TGCAGTGCTAGTCCGGTGAACACTGAAGCTTTCTTT
TRBD1	.	TRBJ1-1	TRBV27	CASSPLRGQNTEAFF	TGTGCCAGCAGTCCCTTGAGGGGGCAGAACACTGAAGCTTTCTTT
.	.	TRBJ1-1	TRBV28	CASSAPGAGDTEAFF	TGTGCCAGCAGTGCCCCCGGGGCGGGGGACACTGAAGCTTTCTTT
.	.	TRBJ1-2	TRBV5-1	CASSVSQYGYTF	TGCGCCAGCAGCGTTTCACAGTATGGCTACACCTTC
TRBD1	once	TRBJ1-1	TRBV10-3	CAISAGTGITEAFF	TGTGCCATCAGCGCCGGGACAGGCATCACTGAAGCTTTCTTT
.	once	TRBJ1-5	TRBV14	CASLRDTTSVSQPQHF	TGTGCCAGCCTCCGGGACACGACCTCGGTAAGTCAGCCCCAGCATTTT
.	.	TRBJ2-7	TRBV2	CASAQGSRQYF	TGTGCCAGCGCCCAGGGAAGCAGGCAGTACTTC
TRBD2	.	TRBJ2-1	TRBV5-1	CASSLVLAGGQSYNEQFF	TGCGCCAGCAGCTTGGTCCTAGCGGGGGGGCAGTCCTACAATGAGCAGTTCTTC
TRBD2	once	TRBJ2-3	TRBV2	CAKKLAVADTQYF	TGTGCCAAAAAACTAGCGGTCGCAGATACGCAGTATTTT
.	.	TRBJ2-7	TRBV7-9	CASSLGRQTYEQYF	TGTGCCAGCAGCTTAGGGCGACAGACCTACGAGCAGTACTTC
TRBD2	few	TRBJ2-1	TRBV10-3	CAIRDSGRKSYNEQFF	TGTGCCATCAGAGATAGCGGGAGAAAGTCCTACAATGAGCAGTTCTTC
TRBD1	.	TRBJ1-2	TRBV30	CAWRGQGNYGYTF	TGTGCCTGGAGGGGACAGGGGAACTATGGCTACACCTTC
TRBD2	.	TRBJ2-7	TRBV5-6	CASSSAGGQYEQYF	TGTGCCAGCAGCTCGGCGGGAGGACAATACGAGCAGTACTTC
TRBD2	.	TRBJ2-1	TRBV6-4	CASSDGASGRWVF	TGTGCCAGCAGTGACGGGGCTAGCGGGAGATGGGTCTTC
.	.	TRBJ1-2	TRBV5-5	CASSSPPVDIFPYGYTF	TGTGCCAGCAGCTCACCCCCCGTTGACATATTTCCCTATGGCTACACCTTC
.	.	TRBJ2-4	TRBV7-8	CASSYPRAEGKNIQYF	TGTGCCAGCAGCTACCCTCGGGCAGAGGGCAAAAACATTCAGTACTTC
TRBD1	once	TRBJ2-2	TRBV10-1	CARTGTGGCTGELFF	TGCGCCAGGACCGGGACAGGGGGCTGCACCGGGGAGCTGTTTTTT
.	once	TRBJ1-1	TRBV14	CASSQFLDNSAFF	TGTGCCAGCAGCCAATTTTTAGACAATTCGGCTTTCTTT
.	.	TRBJ2-7	TRBV13	CACSRPLAGRLSYEQYF	TGTGCCTGCTCTCGGCCCCTAGCTGGGCGGCTCAGCTACGAGCAGTACTTC
.	.	TRBJ1-1	TRBV3-1/TRBV3-2	CASSQDYRGLNTEAFF	TGTGCCAGCAGCCAAGATTATAGGGGTTTGAACACTGAAGCTTTCTTT
.	few	TRBJ1-4	TRBV19	CASTQGIVPEKLFF	TGTGCCAGTACACAGGGTATTGTACCTGAAAAACTGTTTTTT
.	.	TRBJ2-1	TRBV7-6	CASSSNPAARLYNEQFF	TGTGCCAGCAGCTCAAACCCTGCTGCCCGACTCTACAATGAGCAGTTCTTC
.	.	TRBJ2-3	TRBV27	CASSFGVGGTQYF	TGTGCCAGCAGTTTTGGGGTGGGGGGTACGCAGTATTTT
TRBD2	.	TRBJ2-3	TRBV3-1/TRBV3-2	CASSPLAGGTDTQYF	TGTGCCAGCAGCCCTCTAGCGGGGGGCACAGATACGCAGTATTTT
TRBD1	.	TRBJ1-2	TRBV5-1	CASSPRTGLGANYGYTF	TGCGCCAGCAGCCCAAGGACAGGGCTAGGAGCTAACTATGGCTACACCTTC
TRBD1	.	TRBJ1-4	TRBV3-1/TRBV3-2	CASSQEQGARYGEKLFF	TGTGCCAGCAGCCAAGAACAGGGGGCCAGGTACGGTGAAAAACTGTTTTTT
TRBD2	.	TRBJ2-5	TRBV7-6	CASSSETSGSVETQYF	TGTGCCAGCAGCTCCGAGACTAGCGGGAGCGTCGAGACCCAGTACTTC
.	.	TRBJ1-1	TRBV7-9	CASSLVGGEALEAFF	TGTGCCAGCAGCTTAGTCGGGGGGGAAGCCCTTGAAGCTTTCTTT
.	.	TRBJ1-1	TRBV5-6	CASSWYGEDTEAFF	TGTGCCAGCAGCTGGTACGGAGAAGACACTGAAGCTTTCTTT
.	.	TRBJ1-4	TRBV11-2	CASSPDRFGVEKLFF	TGTGCCAGCAGCCCAGACAGGTTCGGGGTTGAAAAACTGTTTTTT
TRBD2	.	TRBJ2-7	TRBV4-3	CASSQDIGGSIDEQYF	TGCGCCAGCAGCCAAGATATTGGCGGGAGTATAGACGAGCAGTACTTC
.	.	TRBJ1-4	TRBV4-1	CASSPGSSNEKLFF	TGCGCCAGCAGCCCGGGATCTAGTAATGAAAAACTGTTTTTT
TRBD2	.	TRBJ2-5	TRBV5-5	CASSVLAGGLETQYF	TGTGCCAGCAGCGTACTAGCGGGAGGTTTGGAGACCCAGTACTTC
TRBD2	.	TRBJ2-2	TRBV19	CASTGGGGELFF	TGTGCCAGTACGGGGGGTGGCGGGGAGCTGTTTTTT
.	few	TRBJ1-1	TRBV28	CASRDPGHLNTEAFF	TGTGCCAGCAGGGACCCGGGACACTTGAACACTGAAGCTTTCTTT
TRBD2	.	TRBJ2-4	TRBV6-2/TRBV6-3	CASSPTSGSGKNIQYF	TGTGCCAGCAGCCCTACTAGCGGGAGCGGAAAAAACATTCAGTACTTC
.	once	TRBJ2-7	TRBV7-8	CASASGSAGYEQYF	TGTGCCAGCGCCTCGGGATCTGCGGGTTACGAGCAGTACTTC
TRBD1	.	TRBJ1-3	TRBV13	CASSSSRQGGRNTIYF	TGTGCCAGCAGCTCATCCCGACAGGGAGGACGAAACACCATATATTTT
.	.	TRBJ1-2	TRBV30	CAFETDRLKRYTF	TGTGCCTTCGAGACTGACCGTCTAAAGAGGTACACCTTC
TRBD1	.	TRBJ2-7	TRBV11-2	CASKTGTASYEQYF	TGTGCCAGCAAAACCGGGACAGCCTCCTACGAGCAGTACTTC